The clone carrying this TCR beta chain has a count of ten or more. Its specificity is not known. V was clipped by 1 base and J by 1 base, with 10 bases between them. CDR3 length equals 15 residues. Per germline, CDR1 SGHTA and CDR2 FQGTGA. Each CDR3 protein is one row after TCRdb ran MiXCR on the RACE reads. The sample comprises tens of thousands of distinct CDR3 sequences, around 9.9% of which are singletons, and 4.5% to 6.5% rests with the top ten. This sample is drawn from a study of human T cells and chemical hapten exposure. Findings and caveats of the study: Once DPC sensitization occurred, TCRs above 1 in 1000 frequency showed no change. Controls had significantly fewer large CDR3 similarity clusters than were formed by expanded TCRs.

The time point denotes: pre-sensitization, week 0. Documented treatment: therapeutic diphenylcyclopropenone sensitization with weekly scalp DPC. The clonotype comes from a woman aged 45-65 years with alopecia areata. Some clones in this sample may be carry-over from other donors' samples. This specimen was whole blood, taken in connection with sensitization to the hapten diphenylcyclopropenone (DPC). The genes are TRBV7-3 and TRBJ2-5; no clear D. The CDR3 is CASSLIGGSQETQYF. The CDR3 coding sequence is TGTGCCAGCAGCTTAATTGGCGGCAGCCAAGAGACCCAGTACTTC.